The 2 T cell receptor beta chains given below trace back to one sample, sequenced in a study of T cell responses to AZD1222 COVID-19 vaccine (dated by TCRdb to the early 2020s). Reading the label with the study, this specimen's time point is: baseline before first vaccination. Library generation was performed with the immunoSEQ multiplex PCR assay. TCRdb carries this immuneACCESS record with in-frame sequences only. Its versions omit some clonotypes, under half of them owing to an unresolved V gene in the studies checked, with the rest unexplained. The sample records 140,000 or so clones, roughly 94% of which are singletons. The top ten clonotypes cover 1.5% to 2% of the sample. This sample comprised peripheral blood, obtained on day 0 of AZD1222 vaccination. These receptors came from an adult in good health.

This clone was seen just once. The gene calls are TRBV9 and TRBJ2-3; no clear D gene. Trimming left V 2 bases short and J 3 bases short, with 7 bases between. The CDR3 runs to 13 residues. Germline CDR1 reads SGDLS; CDR2 reads YYNGEE. CDR3 DNA: TGTGCCAGCAGCGTTTTGCCAACAGATACGCAGTATTTT. It encodes CASSVLPTDTQYF.

The chain is built from TRBV4-2 and TRBJ1-4; D unresolved. V gave up 0 bases and J gave up 0 bases, with 8 bases separating them. Looked up from germline, CDR1 is LGHNA and CDR2 is YNFKEQ. The length of the CDR3 is 16 residues. The CDR3 region is CASSQDRAATNEKLFF. CDR3 nucleotides: TGTGCCAGCAGCCAAGATAGGGCAGCAACTAATGAAAAACTGTTTTTT.